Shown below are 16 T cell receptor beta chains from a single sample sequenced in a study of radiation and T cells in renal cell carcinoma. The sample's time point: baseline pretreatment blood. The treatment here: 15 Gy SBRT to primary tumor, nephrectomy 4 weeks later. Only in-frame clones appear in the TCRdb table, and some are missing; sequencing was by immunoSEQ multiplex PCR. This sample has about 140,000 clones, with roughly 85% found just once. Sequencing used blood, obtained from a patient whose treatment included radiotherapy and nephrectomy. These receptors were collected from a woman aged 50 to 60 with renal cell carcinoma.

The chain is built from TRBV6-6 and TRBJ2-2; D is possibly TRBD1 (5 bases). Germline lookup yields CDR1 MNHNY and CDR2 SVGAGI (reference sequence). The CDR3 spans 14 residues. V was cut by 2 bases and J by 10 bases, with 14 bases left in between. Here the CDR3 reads CASSYTQAFEELFF. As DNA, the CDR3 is TGTGCCAGCAGTTACACACAGGCTTTTGAGGAGCTGTTTTTT.

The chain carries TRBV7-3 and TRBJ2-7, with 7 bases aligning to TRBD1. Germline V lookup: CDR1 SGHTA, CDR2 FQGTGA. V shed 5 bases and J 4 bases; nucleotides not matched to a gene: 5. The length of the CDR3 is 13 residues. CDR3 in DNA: TGTGCCAGCAGCCGGGACAGTGGTTACGAGCAGTACTTC. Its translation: CASSRDSGYEQYF.

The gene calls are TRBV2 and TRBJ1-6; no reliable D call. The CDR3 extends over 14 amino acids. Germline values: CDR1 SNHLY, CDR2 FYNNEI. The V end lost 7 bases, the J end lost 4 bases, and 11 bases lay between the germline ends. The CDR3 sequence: CASTRERYNSPLHF. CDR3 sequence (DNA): TGTGCCAGCACCCGCGAGCGTTATAATTCACCCCTCCACTTT.

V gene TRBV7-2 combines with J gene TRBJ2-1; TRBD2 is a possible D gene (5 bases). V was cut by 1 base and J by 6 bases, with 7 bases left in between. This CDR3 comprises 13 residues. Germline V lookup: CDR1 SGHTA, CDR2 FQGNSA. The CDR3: CASSLVRGNEQFF. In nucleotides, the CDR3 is TGTGCCAGCAGCTTAGTCCGGGGCAATGAGCAGTTCTTC.

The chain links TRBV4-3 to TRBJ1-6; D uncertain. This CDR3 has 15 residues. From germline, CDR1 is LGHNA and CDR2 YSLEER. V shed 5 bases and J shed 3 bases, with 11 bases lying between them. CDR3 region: CASSAGRLYNSPLHF. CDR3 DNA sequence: TGCGCCAGCAGCGCCGGCAGACTCTATAATTCACCCCTCCACTTT.

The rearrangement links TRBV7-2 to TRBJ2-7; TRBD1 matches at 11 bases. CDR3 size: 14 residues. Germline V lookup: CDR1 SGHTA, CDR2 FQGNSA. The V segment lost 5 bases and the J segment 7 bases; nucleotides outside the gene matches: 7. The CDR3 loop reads CASSPDRGLREQYF. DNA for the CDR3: TGTGCCAGCAGCCCGGACAGGGGGCTGAGGGAGCAGTACTTC.

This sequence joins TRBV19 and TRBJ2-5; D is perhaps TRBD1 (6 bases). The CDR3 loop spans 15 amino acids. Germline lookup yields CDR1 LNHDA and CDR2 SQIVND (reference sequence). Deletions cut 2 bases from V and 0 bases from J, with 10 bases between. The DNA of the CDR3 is TGTGCCAGTAGTATATTTCAGGGGCACCAAGAGACCCAGTACTTC. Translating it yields CASSIFQGHQETQYF. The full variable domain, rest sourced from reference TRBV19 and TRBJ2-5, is DGGITQSPKYLFRKEGQNVTLSCEQNLNHDAMYWYRQDPGQGLRLIYYSQIVNDFQKGDIAEGYSVSREKKESFPLTVTSAQKNPTAFYLCASSIFQGHQETQYFGPGTRLLVL.

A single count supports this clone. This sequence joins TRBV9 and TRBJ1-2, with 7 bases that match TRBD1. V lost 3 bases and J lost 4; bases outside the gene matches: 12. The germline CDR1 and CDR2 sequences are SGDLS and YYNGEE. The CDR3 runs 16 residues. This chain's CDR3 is CASSALTTGFVYGYTF. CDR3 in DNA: TGTGCCAGCAGCGCCTTAACGACAGGGTTTGTCTATGGCTACACCTTC.

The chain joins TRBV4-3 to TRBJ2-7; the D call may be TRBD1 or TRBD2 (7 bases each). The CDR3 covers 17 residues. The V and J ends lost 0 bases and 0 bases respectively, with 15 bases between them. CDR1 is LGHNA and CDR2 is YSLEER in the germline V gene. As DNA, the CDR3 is TGCGCCAGCAGCCAAGATGGGAGGGGGCTTTCCTCCTACGAGCAGTACTTC. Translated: CASSQDGRGLSSYEQYF.

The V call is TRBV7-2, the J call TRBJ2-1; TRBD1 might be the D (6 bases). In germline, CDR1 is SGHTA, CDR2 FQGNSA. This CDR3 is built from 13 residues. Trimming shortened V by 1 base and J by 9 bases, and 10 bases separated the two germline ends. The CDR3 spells CASSLDLGGEQFF. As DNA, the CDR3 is TGTGCCAGCAGCTTAGATTTAGGGGGTGAGCAGTTCTTC.

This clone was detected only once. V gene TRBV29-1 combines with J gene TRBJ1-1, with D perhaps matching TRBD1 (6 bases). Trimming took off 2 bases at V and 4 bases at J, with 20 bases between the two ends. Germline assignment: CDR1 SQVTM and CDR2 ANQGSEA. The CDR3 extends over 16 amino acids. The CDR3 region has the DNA TGCAGCGTTGAAACAGCGAGGGACATTGTGGGCACTGAAGCTTTCTTT. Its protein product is CSVETARDIVGTEAFF.

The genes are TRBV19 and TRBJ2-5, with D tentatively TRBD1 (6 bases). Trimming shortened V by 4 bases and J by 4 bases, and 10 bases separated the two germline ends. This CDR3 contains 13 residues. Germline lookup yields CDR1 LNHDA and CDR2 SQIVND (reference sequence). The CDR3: CASSTIRGETQYF. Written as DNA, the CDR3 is TGTGCCAGTAGTACAATCAGGGGAGAGACCCAGTACTTC.

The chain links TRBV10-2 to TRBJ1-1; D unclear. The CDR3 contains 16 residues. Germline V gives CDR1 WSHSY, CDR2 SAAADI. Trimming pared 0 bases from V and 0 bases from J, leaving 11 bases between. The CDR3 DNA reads TGCGCCAGCAGTGAGTCGATGCACACCTTGAACACTGAAGCTTTCTTT. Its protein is CASSESMHTLNTEAFF.

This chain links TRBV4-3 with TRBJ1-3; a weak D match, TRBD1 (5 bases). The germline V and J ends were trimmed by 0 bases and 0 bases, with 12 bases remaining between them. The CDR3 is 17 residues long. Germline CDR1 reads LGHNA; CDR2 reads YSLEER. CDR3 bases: TGCGCCAGCAGCCAAGATCCGAACAGGTTCTCTGGAAACACCATATATTTT. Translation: CASSQDPNRFSGNTIYF.

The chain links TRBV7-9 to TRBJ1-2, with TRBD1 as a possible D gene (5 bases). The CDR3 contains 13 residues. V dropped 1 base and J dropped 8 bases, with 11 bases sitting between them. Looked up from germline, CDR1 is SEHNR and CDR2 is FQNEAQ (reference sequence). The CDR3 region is CASSLGTLQGYTF. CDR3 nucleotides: TGTGCCAGCAGCTTAGGGACACTCCAGGGCTACACCTTC.

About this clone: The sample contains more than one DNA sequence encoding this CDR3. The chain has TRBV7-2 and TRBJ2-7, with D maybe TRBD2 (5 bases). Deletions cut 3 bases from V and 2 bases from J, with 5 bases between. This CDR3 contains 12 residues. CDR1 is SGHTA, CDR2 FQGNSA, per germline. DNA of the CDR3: TGTGCCAGCAGCTTGGGAGCCTACGAGCAGTACTTC. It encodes CASSLGAYEQYF.